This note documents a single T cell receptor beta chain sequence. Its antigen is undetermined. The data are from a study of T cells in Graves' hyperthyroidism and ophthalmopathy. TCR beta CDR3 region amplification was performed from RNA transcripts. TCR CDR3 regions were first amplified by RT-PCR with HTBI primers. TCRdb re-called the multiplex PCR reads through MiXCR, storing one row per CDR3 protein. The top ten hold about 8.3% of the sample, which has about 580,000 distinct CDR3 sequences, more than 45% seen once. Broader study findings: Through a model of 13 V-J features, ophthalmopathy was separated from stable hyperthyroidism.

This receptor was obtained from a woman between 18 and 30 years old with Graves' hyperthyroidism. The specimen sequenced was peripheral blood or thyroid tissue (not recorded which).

This chain's CDR3 is CASSLAGQNLNTEAFF. CDR3 in DNA: TGTGCCAGCAGTTTAGCGGGACAGAACTTGAACACTGAAGCTTTCTTT. The chain employs TRBV12-3 or TRBV12-4 and TRBJ1-1; 7 bases fit TRBD1. With V trimmed by 0 bases and J by 0 bases, 4 bases remained unmatched. The CDR3 has 16 amino acids.